The entry below describes one TCR beta chain. Its matching antigen is unknown. Data came from immunoSEQ multiplex PCR; TCRdb stores just in-frame clones and leaves some out. The sample has over a million clones, approximately 98% seen once; the top ten hold 0.45%. This CDR3 is 11 amino acids long. The record originates from a study of shared clonotypes between healthy human individuals. Study-level findings and limits: It was anticipated that sequencing depth would influence how many clonotypes donors shared. A limitation of the genetic and exposure-history diversity represented arose from few donors.

All of the donors resided in Nashville, Tennessee, and each was a Caucasian adult. This chain uses TRBV21-1 with TRBJ1-1. TRBV21-1 is shown as a pseudogene. The material sequenced was naive CD4+ T cells sorted from blood. Subset: CD45RA+ positively selected. The TCR was taken from a man aged 25-45 years in good health. As DNA, the CDR3 is TGTGCCAGCAAACTCCCTTTTGGGGCTTTCTTT. Residues: CASKLPFGAFF.